This TCR beta chain emerged from a study of T-cell memory formation after mild COVID-19. On the study more broadly: TCR clustering was largely donor specific. The study's findings and limits: Second-wave clones peaking on day 37 lacked confirmed SARS-CoV-2 specificity. CD4+ contracting clones were mainly CM and EM; CD8+ ones, EMRA. CD4/CD8 balance held among clones contracting day 15 to 85, and later expanders leaned CD4+.

Of note for this clonotype: Its antigen remains unidentified.

MiXCR, run by TCRdb on the 5' RACE reads, gives a single entry per CDR3 protein. Of approximately 260,000 distinct CDR3 sequences in the sample, roughly 18% were seen once. This CDR3 is built from 14 residues. Germline loops: CDR1 LGHNA, CDR2 YSLEER. V lost 1 base to trimming and J lost 6 bases, with 10 bases between them. The clonotype was recovered from a man aged 18 to 35 who had mild COVID-19 (a few samples of this study predate the infection). Cell type and time point are not known. The sequencing sample was made of PBMCs or a T cell subset sorted from them (not recorded which). This chain links TRBV4-3 with TRBJ1-5, with D possibly being TRBD1 (5 bases). The CDR3 coding sequence is TGCGCCAGCAGCCAAGCGCCAGGGCGTCAGCCCCAGCATTTT. Translating gives CASSQAPGRQPQHF.